This TCR beta chain was captured in a study of shared clonotypes between healthy human individuals. For every subset, genomic DNA was evenly distributed across several immunoSEQ plates. Only in-frame clones appear in the TCRdb table, and some are missing; sequencing was by immunoSEQ multiplex PCR. The sample has just over 2,000,000 clones, roughly 94% seen once. Points on this clone: The antigen remains unidentified.

The CDR3 covers 15 residues. With 2 bases clipped from V and 6 bases from J, the junction kept 9 bases outside the gene matches. Germline values: CDR1 MDHEN, CDR2 SYDVKM. Study-level results: Compared with memory subsets, naive subsets generally had larger estimated richness. Some clonotypes were shared by all four sorted-subset donors, while others were not shared. The non-shared ones had lower generation probabilities than the shared ones. Although depth was large, rarefaction showed that sequencing of the sorted subsets was incomplete.

Sequenced material: naive CD4+ T cells sorted from blood. Subset described: CD45RA+ positively selected. The gene calls are TRBV28 and TRBJ2-7, with 8 bases fitting TRBD1. The TCR comes from a man in his late teens or twenties in good health. CDR3 in amino acids: CASSLTWTGQSEQYF. CDR3 nucleotide sequence: TGTGCCAGCAGTTTAACGTGGACAGGGCAATCCGAGCAGTACTTC.